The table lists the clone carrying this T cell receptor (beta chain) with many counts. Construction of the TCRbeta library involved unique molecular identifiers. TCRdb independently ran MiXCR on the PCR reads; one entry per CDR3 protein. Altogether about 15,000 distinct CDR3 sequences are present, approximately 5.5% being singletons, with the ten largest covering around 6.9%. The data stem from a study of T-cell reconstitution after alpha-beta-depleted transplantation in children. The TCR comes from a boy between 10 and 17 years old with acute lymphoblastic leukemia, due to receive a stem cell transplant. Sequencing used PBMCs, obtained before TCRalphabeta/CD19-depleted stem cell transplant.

The CDR3 reads CSVETSGADKETQYF. In DNA form, the CDR3 reads TGCAGCGTTGAAACTTCCGGGGCAGATAAAGAGACCCAGTACTTC. This chain connects TRBV29-1 to TRBJ2-5; possibly TRBD1 or TRBD2 for D (5 bases each). V lost 2 bases and J lost 3, with 16 bases in between. Looked up from germline, CDR1 is SQVTM and CDR2 is ANQGSEA. The CDR3 extends over 15 amino acids.